The clone carrying this TCR beta chain was picked up many times. What it recognizes is unknown. These data come from a study of identical twins. TCRdb re-called the 5' RACE reads with MiXCR, one entry per CDR3 protein. Counted here are approximately 600,000 distinct CDR3 sequences, about 7.1% occurring once; the ten biggest clones make up roughly 1.6%. Healthy Caucasians were all of the donors. Study results and caveats: An excess of low generation probability was shown by twin-shared out-of-frame alpha sequences. Fewer insertions marked abundant cord blood beta clonotypes; young adult naive trended weakly, memory not at all.

These data were also filed under a second study, of yellow fever vaccine responses in identical twins.

Sequencing was done on a sample of PBMCs. The sequence was collected from a woman aged 18 to 35 in good health.

The DNA for the CDR3 is TGCAGGGGTGCAGGGGGCGATTACACTGAAGCTTTCTTT. Its translation is CRGAGGDYTEAFF. The V call is TRBV20-1, the J call TRBJ1-1, with 8 positions matching TRBD1. The length of the CDR3 is 13 residues. Germline V gives CDR1 DFQATT, CDR2 SNEGSKA (reference sequence).